The clone carrying this TCR beta chain came up once. Its antigen is as yet unknown. This specimen comes from a study of CD8 T cells in ankylosing spondylitis. Overall study results and limits: Disease-linked clones bore a CD8+ phenotype, appearing relatively rarely in peripheral blood.

Germline V gene sequence: CDR1 SGHAT, CDR2 FQNNGV. The CDR3 sequence is 17 residues long. Trimming at V came to 4 bases and at J to 4 bases, leaving 10 bases not matched to a gene. TCRdb redid the calling of the 5' RACE reads with MiXCR, one entry per CDR3 protein. The repertoire holds some 87,000 distinct CDR3 sequences, with around 26% as singletons. The sequenced sample was blood, either unsorted or a sorted T cell fraction (not recorded which). The sequence was collected from a male donor with ankylosing spondylitis or in good health (not recorded which). The chain combines TRBV11-2 with TRBJ2-1; 10 bases are shared with TRBD2. DNA for the CDR3: TGTGCCAGCAGCTCGGGAGTAACTAGCGGGAAATACAATGAGCAGTTCTTC. Translating gives CASSSGVTSGKYNEQFF.